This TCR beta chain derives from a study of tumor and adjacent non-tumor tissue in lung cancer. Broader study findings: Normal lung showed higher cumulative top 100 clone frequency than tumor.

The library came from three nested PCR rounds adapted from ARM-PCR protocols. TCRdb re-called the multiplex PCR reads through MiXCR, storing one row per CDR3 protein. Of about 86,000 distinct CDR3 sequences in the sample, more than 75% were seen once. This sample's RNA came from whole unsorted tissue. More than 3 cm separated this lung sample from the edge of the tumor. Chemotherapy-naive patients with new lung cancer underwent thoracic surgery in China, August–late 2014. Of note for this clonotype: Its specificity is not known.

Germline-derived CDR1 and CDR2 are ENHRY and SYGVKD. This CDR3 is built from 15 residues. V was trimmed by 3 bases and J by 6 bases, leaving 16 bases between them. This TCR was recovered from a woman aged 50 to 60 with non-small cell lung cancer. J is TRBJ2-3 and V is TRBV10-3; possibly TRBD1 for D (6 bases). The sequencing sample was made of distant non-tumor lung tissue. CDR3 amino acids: CAISEGTMWRDTQYF. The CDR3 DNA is TGTGCCATCAGTGAAGGGACAATGTGGAGGGATACGCAGTATTTT.